This T cell receptor (beta chain) was sequenced for a study of cytomegalovirus exposure and HLA in healthy donors. The study's findings and limits: The authors later found TCR association rates varying by HLA locus, with DRB1 most and HLA-C fewest. Most of the TCR beta V segments (in an earlier analysis) were productive either about 87% or about 30% of the time. Apparent HLA restriction characterized most CMV-associated TCR beta chains in a later analysis.

Between the trimmed V and J ends, which lost 5 bases and 5 bases, there was a span of 19 bases. Germline V gives CDR1 SEHNR, CDR2 FQNEAQ (reference sequence). The CDR3 is made up of 15 amino acids. PCR amplification relied on 60 Vbeta primers (plus 13 Jbeta primers). The protocol was immunoSEQ multiplex PCR, while the TCRdb copy is restricted to in-frame clones and leaves out a portion. The table lists tens of thousands of clones, 55% to 75% of them singletons. As for the donors, each was a healthy bone marrow donor. This clone was observed a handful of times. Its antigen is still unknown. The chain is built from TRBV7-9 and TRBJ2-7; D is possibly TRBD1 (6 bases). The sample taken for sequencing was PBMCs. This receptor was taken from a woman aged 25 to 39 in good health and CMV-seronegative. DNA for the CDR3: TGTGCCAGCAGCCATACGACAGGACCCTTGAACGAGCAGTACTTC. It encodes CASSHTTGPLNEQYF.